The rows below give T cell receptor beta chains drawn from one sample of a study of T-cell reconstitution after alpha-beta-depleted transplantation in children. TCRdb reanalysed the PCR reads using MiXCR and keeps one entry per CDR3 protein. This table holds around 960,000 distinct CDR3 sequences, about 30% found once. Sequencing was performed on PBMCs, mostly from graft donor cells, taken 360 days after TCRalphabeta/CD19-depleted stem cell transplant. These receptors originate from a boy in the first two years of life who had a stem cell transplant for SCID, so the T cells may come from the graft donor. Each CDR3 is given with its conserved first and last residue.

J gene	V gene	CDR3 protein
TRBJ2-7	TRBV29-1	CSVDESYEQYF
TRBJ2-7	TRBV6-1	CASLGVGSYEQYF
TRBJ2-3	TRBV20-1	CSARDPTSGGADTQYF
TRBJ2-5	TRBV18	CASSPPSGRQTQYF
TRBJ2-1	TRBV15	CATSRDARNEQFF
TRBJ2-7	TRBV12-3/TRBV12-4	CASSTAGGWSYEQYF
TRBJ1-6	TRBV11-2	CASSASEPGKSYTGSPLHF
TRBJ2-1	TRBV5-1	CASSPHQAGGRNNEQFF
TRBJ2-5	TRBV7-9	CASAWRGGLETQYF
TRBJ1-5	TRBV6-5	CASSYRYSDESNQPQHF
TRBJ2-7	TRBV20-1	CSAPWTSGGPYLYEQYF
TRBJ2-3	TRBV6-1	CASRRGSVKTDTQYF
TRBJ2-2	TRBV10-3	CAISESLAGGPDTGELFF
TRBJ2-5	TRBV9	CASSESRLKETQYF
TRBJ1-3	TRBV4-3	CASSQDLTVPGNTIYF
TRBJ2-2	TRBV6-1	CASSPLIGGTGEVGELFF
TRBJ2-7	TRBV20-1	CSASTGQGVDEQYF
TRBJ2-7	TRBV18	CASSPRGGGEQYF
TRBJ2-3	TRBV2	CASLRDKGDTQYF